The clone carrying this TCR beta chain appeared many times. The antigen remains undetermined. This specimen belongs to a study of T cells in Graves' hyperthyroidism and ophthalmopathy. In the study overall: Once the initial diagnosis was made, peripheral blood was obtained before any treatment. The study's findings and limits: With a median lead of around 6.7 months before onset, the model predicted ophthalmopathy. Blood also contained most expanded thyroid clonotypes above 0.001.

TCR beta CDR3 regions were amplified from RNA. A set of HTBI primers served as the primers for a first-round RT-PCR of the TCR CDR3. In TCRdb, the multiplex PCR reads were re-called with MiXCR into one record per CDR3 protein. The top ten hold about an eighth of the sample, which has fewer than 750,000 distinct CDR3 sequences, around 15% seen once. CDR3 size: 16 residues. Trimming took 2 bases from V and 2 from J; bases not matched to a gene: 6. The germline CDR1 and CDR2 sequences are SGHDN and FVKESK. This rearrangement joins TRBV14 to TRBJ2-3; 8 nucleotides align to TRBD2. This TCR derives from a woman aged 45 to 65 with Graves' ophthalmopathy. Sequencing was carried out using blood. This CDR3 is CASSQRPGLDTDTQYF. CDR3 sequence (DNA): TGTGCCAGCAGCCAAAGACCGGGACTAGACACAGATACGCAGTATTTT.